What follows are 10 T cell receptor beta chains derived from one specimen sequenced in a study of siplizumab effects on memory and regulatory T cells (dated by TCRdb to about 2019). The method was the immunoSEQ multiplex PCR assay. As stored in TCRdb, this immuneACCESS dataset retains in-frame rearrangements with V and J assigned. A fraction of the clones does not appear; measured against another copy, unresolved V genes explain less than half of the discrepancy, and the remainder lacks a known reason. This sample gives about 100,000 clones in total; about 95% of them show up just once. The biggest ten clones account for over 1% of the sample. The sample comprised non-Treg CD4+ T cells sorted from blood. In the paper's terms, the cell subset or site label means: FACS-sorted unstimulated CD4+ non-regulatory T cells. These TCRs come from a human donor in good health.

The V gene is TRBV5-6, the J gene TRBJ1-2; a weak D match, TRBD1 (6 bases). Germline loops: CDR1 SGHDT, CDR2 YYEEEE. The CDR3 is made up of 13 amino acids. V was trimmed by 4 bases and J by 8 bases, leaving 15 bases between them. The CDR3 nucleotides are TGTGCCAGCAGCCTGAGGGGGGGCTGGGGCTACACCTTC. This gives the protein CASSLRGGWGYTF.

V usage is TRBV5-8 and J usage is TRBJ1-4; tentative D call: TRBD1 (6 bases). Germline assignment: CDR1 SGHTS and CDR2 YDEGEE. The CDR3 covers 14 residues. V was cut by 7 bases and J by 8 bases, with 18 bases left in between. For the CDR3, the DNA is TGTGCCAGCCCCAGGGGCAGGGGAGGCGAAAAACTGTTTTTT. It encodes CASPRGRGGEKLFF.

V and J are TRBV29-1 and TRBJ2-1; 11 bases fit TRBD1. CDR3 size: 13 residues. With 8 bases clipped from V and 8 bases from J, the junction kept 8 bases outside the gene matches. The germline CDR1 and CDR2 sequences are SQVTM and ANQGSEA. The CDR3 loop reads CSSIRTGGYEQFF. CDR3 DNA sequence: TGCAGCTCTATCCGGACAGGGGGCTATGAGCAGTTCTTC.

The chain uses TRBV30 and TRBJ2-1; either TRBD1 or TRBD2 may fit D (5 bases each). V lost 4 bases, J lost 6 bases, and 13 bases lay in between. Germline CDR1 reads GTSNPN; CDR2 reads SVGIG (reference sequence). The CDR3 runs 13 residues. CDR3 bases: TGTGCCTGGAATCTTTGGGGGAGCAATGAGCAGTTCTTC. As protein: CAWNLWGSNEQFF.

The chain is built from TRBV27 and TRBJ2-7; 8 positions agree with TRBD1. This CDR3 is 19 amino acids long. The V and J ends lost 5 bases and 2 bases, in that order; junction bases with no gene match: 20. Germline CDR1 MNHEY, CDR2 SMNVEV (reference sequence). The CDR3 region is CASSTRTGPTRFPTYEQYF. The CDR3 DNA reads as TGTGCCAGCAGTACACGGACAGGGCCAACAAGGTTCCCCACCTACGAGCAGTACTTC.

V gene TRBV5-1 combines with J gene TRBJ2-5; the D gene could be TRBD1 or TRBD2 (5 bases each). The J call may be incorrect, as the DNA end agrees better with TRBJ2-7. Looked up from germline, CDR1 is SGHRS and CDR2 is YFSETQ. The CDR3 length is 13 residues. CDR3 in amino acids: CASSSGTAYEQYF. The DNA for the CDR3 is TGCGCCAGCAGCTCCGGGACCGCCTACGAGCAGTACTTC.

This clone has only a few counts. V is TRBV19 and J is TRBJ2-7; 9 positions match TRBD1. The V segment lost 4 bases and the J segment 7 bases; nucleotides outside the gene matches: 8. The CDR3 has 14 residues. Germline V gives CDR1 LNHDA, CDR2 SQIVND (reference sequence). CDR3 amino acids: CASSTPGQGKEQYF. The CDR3 DNA is TGTGCCAGTAGTACTCCAGGACAGGGGAAAGAGCAGTACTTC.

This chain uses TRBV6-1 with TRBJ2-7; the match to TRBD1 covers 8 bases. J gave up 5 bases and V 2 bases, and 5 bases lay outside the gene matches. In germline, CDR1 is MNHNS, CDR2 SASEGT. CDR3 length: 14 residues. The CDR3 loop is CASSETGGIDEQYF. In nucleotides, the CDR3 is TGTGCCAGCAGTGAAACAGGGGGGATTGACGAGCAGTACTTC.

Regarding this clone: The germline gene is not matched at one end of the junction; a read error may be the cause. The chain's CDR3 is CASIYHKGDTNYGYTF. The CDR3 DNA sequence: TGTGCCAGCATTTACCATAAGGGGGATACTAACTATGGCTACACCTTC. The chain uses TRBV6-5 and TRBJ1-2; D perhaps matches TRBD1 (6 bases). Looked up from germline, CDR1 is MNHEY and CDR2 is SVGAGI. The CDR3 runs to 16 residues.

As DNA, the CDR3 is TGCGCCAGCAGCTACCCTATTGGACTAGCGGGAAACTACAATGAGCAGTTCTTC. Translated: CASSYPIGLAGNYNEQFF. The genes are TRBV5-1 and TRBJ2-1, with 12 bases matching TRBD2. The CDR3 extends over 18 amino acids. Germline V gene lookup returns CDR1 SGHRS and CDR2 YFSETQ. The junction had 10 bases not matched to a gene; V was cut back by 3 bases and J by 3 bases.